This T cell receptor (beta chain) stems from a study of blood T cell repertoires in COVID-19. Study as a whole: COVID-19 samples, acute and convalescent, were from the United States, Italy and Spain. The cDNA or gDNA used as material had been derived from T cells, B-cell-depleted T cells, or PBMCs.

Per the original data handling: Nucleated cell counts were estimated from reference gene primer amplification. The method was immunoSEQ multiplex PCR; TCRdb's version includes in-frame clones alone and lacks a portion of them. The DNA was the basis for D and trimming; V, J and clone size are from that table. This table has around 140,000 clones, 81% appearing once. Germline-derived CDR1 and CDR2 are LGHNA and YNFKEQ. The ends were cut back, 4 bases at V and 0 bases at J, with 15 bases in the middle. The CDR3 loop spans 17 amino acids. The chain has TRBV4-2 and TRBJ1-4; no reliable D call. The clonotype comes from a woman aged 55 to 70 with active or convalescent COVID-19. Material: peripheral blood. In DNA form, the CDR3 reads TGTGCCAGCAGCCCGGGGTTGAATCTTGCAACTAATGAAAAACTGTTTTTT. Its protein is CASSPGLNLATNEKLFF.